The rows below give T cell receptor beta chains drawn from one sample of a study of blood T cell repertoires in COVID-19. Only in-frame clones appear in the TCRdb table, and some are missing; sequencing was by immunoSEQ multiplex PCR. Here the sample spans 150,000 to 200,000 clones, almost 90% being singletons. The sequencing input was peripheral blood. The receptors were sampled from a man aged 45-65 years with acute or convalescent COVID-19. The CDR3 runs from the conserved cysteine through the conserved F or W. The order of the fields is J gene, D gene, V gene, clone size, CDR3 DNA, CDR3 protein. A D gene is named only where the DNA matches it firmly. A row's size may be missing; if present it is once, few, many or a size class.

>TRBJ2-5|TRBD2|TRBV19|-
TGTGCCAGTAGTGCACCGGGACTAGCTTCCGAGACCCAGTACTTC
CASSAPGLASETQYF
>TRBJ2-3|TRBD2|TRBV6-5|-
TGTGCCAGCAGTTACTCGGCCGGGAGGACTACAGATACGCAGTATTTT
CASSYSAGRTTDTQYF
>TRBJ1-4|TRBD1|TRBV6-2/TRBV6-3|-
TGTGCCAGCAGCTCCACCGGGACAGGGGTCGAAAAACTGTTTTTT
CASSSTGTGVEKLFF
>TRBJ1-1|TRBD1|TRBV11-2|-
TGTGCCAGCAGTATGACAGGGTTGAACACTGAAGCTTTCTTT
CASSMTGLNTEAFF
>TRBJ1-5|TRBD1|TRBV18|-
TGTGCCAGCTCAAACAGGGGAGGCAATCAGCCCCAGCATTTT
CASSNRGGNQPQHF
>TRBJ2-3|TRBD1|TRBV27|-
TGTGCCAGCAGGAGCGACGGGATGGGACAGTTAGATACGCAGTATTTT
CASRSDGMGQLDTQYF
>TRBJ2-1|-|TRBV4-1|-
TGCGCCAGCAGCCAAGCGGGACTCGACAATGAGCAGTTCTTC
CASSQAGLDNEQFF
>TRBJ1-2|-|TRBV19|once
TGTGCCAGTAGCGTCGGGAGGGGATGGGGCTACACCTTC
CASSVGRGWGYTF
>TRBJ1-2|-|TRBV6-5|-
TGTGCCAGCAGTTACTCGAGGTCAGGGGCTAACTATGGCTACACCTTC
CASSYSRSGANYGYTF
>TRBJ1-5|TRBD1|TRBV7-8|-
TGTGCCAGCAGCTTAGCGCCGGTCAGGGGGAAGGATCAGCCCCAGCATTTT
CASSLAPVRGKDQPQHF
>TRBJ1-2|-|TRBV18|-
TGTGCCAGCTCACCCTTGGCGGATCCCTATGGCTACACCTTC
CASSPLADPYGYTF
>TRBJ2-1|-|TRBV15|once
TGTGCCACCAGCAGAGATCTAGGCGCCGAGCAGTTCTTC
CATSRDLGAEQFF
>TRBJ2-5|-|TRBV23-1|-
TGCGCCAGCAGTCAATCGGCAGGTGAGACCCAGTACTTC
CASSQSAGETQYF
>TRBJ1-1|-|TRBV2|-
TGTGCCAGCAGTGAAAGGGGGGGGACTGAAGCTTTCTTT
CASSERGGTEAFF
>TRBJ2-5|-|TRBV29-1|-
TGCAGCGTTGGGGGGGTCCAAGAGACCCAGTACTTC
CSVGGVQETQYF
>TRBJ2-5|TRBD2|TRBV27|once
TGTGCCAGCAGTTTGGGGACTAGCGGGCCTCAAGAGACCCAGTACTTC
CASSLGTSGPQETQYF
>TRBJ2-1|TRBD2|TRBV24-1|-
TGTGCCACCAGTGACTTGGGACTAGCGGGAGCACATGAGCAGTTCTTC
CATSDLGLAGAHEQFF